Listed below are T cell receptor beta chains from one sample, sequenced in a study of control samples from healthy donors and cancer patients. Produced via immunoSEQ multiplex PCR; TCRdb's table is partial and in-frame only. The sample holds about 160,000 clones, roughly 94% seen once. The specimen sequenced was PBMCs. The receptor set was obtained from a man between 60 and 70 years old with colorectal cancer. The conserved cysteine and the conserved F or W are not part of the CDR3 here. Some rows have no size entry. The others give once, few or many, or a class for an expanded clone.

abundance	v_gene	j_gene	CDR3aa
.	TRBV2	TRBJ1-5	ASSAFNSNQPQH
.	TRBV18	TRBJ2-7	ASSPIQGLYEQY
.	TRBV3-1/TRBV3-2	TRBJ1-2	ASSQDYIYGYT
once	TRBV18	TRBJ2-5	ASSPGESQETQY
.	TRBV7-9	TRBJ1-1	ASSYGGATEAF
.	TRBV6-2/TRBV6-3	TRBJ1-2	ASSYSFTNYGYT
.	TRBV28	TRBJ1-1	ASSLAGMNTEAF
.	TRBV9	TRBJ2-2	ASSVGLAANTGELF
.	TRBV19	TRBJ1-1	ATGNPRLSPEAF
.	TRBV5-6	TRBJ2-7	ASRRQGLGEQY
few	TRBV10-3	TRBJ1-1	AIMAGPNTEAF
.	TRBV25-1	TRBJ2-7	ASSEFRGTYEQY
.	TRBV6-2/TRBV6-3	TRBJ2-5	ASSYSLGDSGSETQY
once	TRBV3-1/TRBV3-2	TRBJ1-1	ASSHSGVSNTEAF
.	TRBV27	TRBJ2-2	ASSPGTEDTGELF
.	TRBV21-1	TRBJ1-1	ASSQRQAF
.	TRBV3-1/TRBV3-2	TRBJ1-1	ASSQLSTMGAF
.	TRBV5-1	TRBJ2-3	ASSLVGFTDTQY
.	TRBV5-8	TRBJ1-1	ASAVGAGNTEAF
.	TRBV19	TRBJ2-2	ASSTKRRLAGNTGELF
.	TRBV9	TRBJ2-1	ASSRASGGEYNEQF
.	TRBV5-1	TRBJ2-1	ASSLSHNEQF
.	TRBV7-2	TRBJ1-3	ASSLLGATGNTIY
.	TRBV29-1	TRBJ1-2	SVGVGSTYGYT
.	TRBV5-1	TRBJ2-5	ASSLNRQGAGETQY
.	TRBV27	TRBJ2-7	ASSLQGGGSYEQY
.	TRBV11-2	TRBJ2-2	ASSYMATANTGELF
.	TRBV7-2	TRBJ1-4	ASSLGGGTGGEKLF
.	TRBV28	TRBJ1-3	ASSNTNTIY
.	TRBV24-1	TRBJ2-3	ATSGSGVGADTQY
once	TRBV6-2/TRBV6-3	TRBJ2-7	ASSYEGQSYEQY
.	TRBV6-5	TRBJ1-4	ASSRTGVGEKLF
.	TRBV19	TRBJ1-1	ASSIWGQATEAF
.	TRBV3-1/TRBV3-2	TRBJ2-3	ASSQEEGSGLTDTQY
.	TRBV7-2	TRBJ1-1	ASSFSQGSPNTEAF
.	TRBV11-2	TRBJ2-7	ASSLFGRINSYEQY
.	TRBV7-9	TRBJ2-7	ASSLIFDSPYEQY
.	TRBV7-9	TRBJ2-2	ASSSSGAGNTGELF
.	TRBV29-1	TRBJ2-7	SVDAGTGGIEQY
.	TRBV3-1/TRBV3-2	TRBJ2-1	ASSQEIGTSGGGPYNEQF
.	TRBV2	TRBJ1-2	ASRRDSSGDGYT
.	TRBV6-2/TRBV6-3	TRBJ1-2	ASSWTRTYTYGYT
.	TRBV2	TRBJ2-7	ASSESWSFEQY
.	TRBV12-3/TRBV12-4	TRBJ2-3	ASSPGGDTQY
few	TRBV6-6	TRBJ1-5	ASRAQGVSQPQH
.	TRBV5-4	TRBJ1-5	ASSRFGSNQPQH
.	TRBV5-4	TRBJ1-1	ASSGQGGGVAF
.	TRBV6-5	TRBJ2-7	ASSPGPGSYEQY
.	TRBV19	TRBJ2-5	ASSPNNRGWETQY
.	TRBV29-1	TRBJ2-3	SVEYTGPTDTQY
.	TRBV11-2	TRBJ2-5	ASGVPGLGGTQY
.	TRBV5-6	TRBJ1-3	ASSLGQLSGNTIY
once	TRBV19	TRBJ1-5	ASNVDSNQPQH
.	TRBV19	TRBJ1-2	ASSPIGQVPNYGYT
.	TRBV18	TRBJ2-3	ASSYSSGTSGGHTDTQY
.	TRBV3-1/TRBV3-2	TRBJ1-6	ASTLQDSPASPLH
.	TRBV5-1	TRBJ2-5	ASNGQETQY